This T cell receptor (beta chain) was profiled in a study of T cell changes during pregnancy in multiple sclerosis. V was clipped by 0 bases and J by 2 bases, with 18 bases between them. Per the germline V gene, CDR1 is SGHRS and CDR2 is YFSETQ. The length of the CDR3 is 18 residues. Using immunoSEQ multiplex PCR, the repertoire was profiled, and TCRdb retains in-frame clones only, with some absent. The sample includes some 85,000 clones, about 96% seen only once; the top ten take roughly 1.1%. Sequencing was performed on peripheral blood, taken in the second trimester of pregnancy. V usage is TRBV5-1 and J usage is TRBJ2-1; a possible D gene is TRBD1 (6 bases). The source is a female donor with multiple sclerosis, enrolled in a pregnancy study. CDR3: CASSLAPLGTLPYNEQFF. The CDR3 DNA follows: TGCGCCAGCAGCTTGGCGCCCCTGGGGACACTCCCCTACAATGAGCAGTTCTTC.